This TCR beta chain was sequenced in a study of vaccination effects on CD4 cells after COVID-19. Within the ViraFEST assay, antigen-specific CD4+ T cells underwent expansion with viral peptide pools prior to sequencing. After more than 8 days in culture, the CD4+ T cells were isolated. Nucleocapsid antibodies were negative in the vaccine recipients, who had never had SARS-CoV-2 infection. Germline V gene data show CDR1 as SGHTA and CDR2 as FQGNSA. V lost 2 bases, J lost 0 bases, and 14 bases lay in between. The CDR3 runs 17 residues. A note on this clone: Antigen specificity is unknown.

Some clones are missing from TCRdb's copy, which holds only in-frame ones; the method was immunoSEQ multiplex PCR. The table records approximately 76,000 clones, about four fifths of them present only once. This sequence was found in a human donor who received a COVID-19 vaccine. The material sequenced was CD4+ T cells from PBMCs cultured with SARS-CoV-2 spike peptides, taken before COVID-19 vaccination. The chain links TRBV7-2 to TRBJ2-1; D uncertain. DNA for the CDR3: TGTGCCAGCAGCTTACTTCTCGGGCGGATCTCCTACAATGAGCAGTTCTTC. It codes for CASSLLLGRISYNEQFF.